The 23 T cell receptor beta chains below come from one sample, sequenced in a study of T cell repertoires in Merkel cell carcinoma. TCRdb keeps only in-frame clones here, not all; method: immunoSEQ multiplex PCR. Of around 14,000 clones detected, approximately 80% appear once; the ten largest clones hold under 20%. Sequenced sample: tumor tissue. These receptors all stem from an adult with Merkel cell carcinoma.

This rearrangement joins TRBV2 to TRBJ2-5; D is unclear. The CDR3 runs to 15 residues. Germline values: CDR1 SNHLY, CDR2 FYNNEI. The V end was cut by 4 bases, the J end by 7 bases, with 19 bases between. CDR3 DNA sequence: TGTGCCAGCAGTGGTGACGGAAAGACGTTGATGACCCAGTACTTC. Translation gives CASSGDGKTLMTQYF.

Only a few counts were recorded for this clone. The rearrangement uses TRBV18 and TRBJ2-1; 7 bases align to TRBD1. The V gene end was trimmed by 3 bases and the J gene end by 9 bases; junction bases not matched to a gene: 8. Germline lookup yields CDR1 KGHSH and CDR2 LQKENI. CDR3 length equals 14 residues. The CDR3 nucleotides read TGTGCCAGCTCACCGGCGACAGGGCTGAGTGAGCAGTTCTTC. Protein sequence: CASSPATGLSEQFF.

J is TRBJ2-7 and V is TRBV10-3; 8 bases map to TRBD1. CDR1 ENHRY and CDR2 SYGVKD come from the germline V gene. The CDR3 has 15 amino acids. V was pared by 10 bases and J by 3 bases, with 14 bases of the junction left unmatched. This chain's CDR3 is CATGSPGQDIYEQYF. CDR3 in DNA: TGTGCCACCGGAAGCCCGGGACAGGACATCTACGAGCAGTACTTC.

The chain is built from TRBV6-5 and TRBJ1-2; D not certain. Germline V gene data show CDR1 as MNHEY and CDR2 as SVGAGI. The V and J ends lost 8 bases and 3 bases respectively, with 10 bases between them. The CDR3 is 12 residues long. CDR3 in DNA: TGTGCCAGCCGCTCGTGGGACTATGGCTACACCTTC. As protein: CASRSWDYGYTF.

This clone has only one observation. The chain carries TRBV15 and TRBJ2-1, with D uncertain. The CDR3 covers 13 residues. Germline V gene lookup returns CDR1 LNHNV and CDR2 YYDKDF (reference sequence). Trimming shortened V by 0 bases and J by 5 bases, and 5 bases separated the two germline ends. The CDR3 reads CATSRESNNEQFF. DNA for the CDR3: TGTGCCACCAGCAGAGAATCGAACAATGAGCAGTTCTTC.

This sequence joins TRBV13 and TRBJ1-3; a possible D gene is TRBD1 (6 bases). CDR1 is PRHDT, CDR2 FYEKMQ, per germline (reference sequence). This CDR3 region has 17 residues. The V end lost 0 bases, the J end lost 7 bases, and 19 bases lay between the germline ends. Here the CDR3 reads CASSLGFNRDPWNTIYF. CDR3 sequence (DNA): TGTGCCAGCAGCTTAGGCTTTAACAGGGACCCTTGGAACACCATATATTTT.

The CDR3 here is CASRTGGDYGYTF. The CDR3 DNA is TGTGCCAGCAGAACAGGGGGCGACTATGGCTACACCTTC. The chain couples TRBV27 to TRBJ1-2, with 9 positions matching TRBD1. The CDR3 is 13 amino acids. V gave up 6 bases and J gave up 3 bases; unmatched junction bases: 2. Germline V CDR1 and CDR2: MNHEY, SMNVEV (reference sequence).

The rearrangement joins TRBV5-4 to TRBJ2-1, with 9 bases matching TRBD2. CDR1 and CDR2 from the germline V gene are SGHNT and YYREEE (reference sequence). This CDR3 region has 16 residues. V shed 4 bases and J 7 bases; nucleotides not matched to a gene: 12. The CDR3 DNA follows: TGTGCCAGCAGCCCGGGGCGGGAGGGCCTAAGGAATGAGCAGTTCTTC. It encodes CASSPGREGLRNEQFF.

CDR3 nucleotide sequence: TGTGCCAGCAGCTTATTAGGCGCCGGGGCCAACGTCCTGACTTTC. It codes for CASSLLGAGANVLTF. The chain has TRBV7-9 and TRBJ2-6; D unclear. V was shortened by 2 bases and J by 4 bases, with 9 bases between the two germline ends. Germline assignment: CDR1 SEHNR and CDR2 FQNEAQ (reference sequence). The CDR3 extends over 15 amino acids. Combining the CDR3 with reference TRBV7-9 and TRBJ2-6 gives the whole variable domain DTGVSQNPRHKITKRGQNVTFRCDPISEHNRLYWYRQTLGQGPEFLTYFQNEAQLEKSRLLSDRFSAERPKGSFSTLEIQRTEQGDSAMYLCASSLLGAGANVLTFGAGSRLTVL.

This chain joins TRBV5-4 and TRBJ2-1; TRBD2 matches at 10 bases. With 4 bases clipped from V and 6 bases from J, the junction kept 7 bases outside the gene matches. This CDR3 has 15 residues. Germline-derived CDR1 and CDR2 are SGHNT and YYREEE (reference sequence). The CDR3 DNA sequence: TGTGCCAGCAGCGTTTCCGGGACTAGCGCCAATGAGCAGTTCTTC. It specifies CASSVSGTSANEQFF.

The CDR3 loop reads CASSGGQADNSPLHF. The CDR3, as DNA: TGTGCCAGCTCAGGCGGACAGGCTGATAATTCACCCCTCCACTTT. V usage is TRBV18 and J usage is TRBJ1-6; 7 bases are a match to TRBD1. V dropped 5 bases and J dropped 5; count of bases not matched to a gene: 6. Germline-derived CDR1 and CDR2 are KGHSH and LQKENI. CDR3 size: 15 residues.

A single count supports this clone. The V call is TRBV29-1, the J call TRBJ2-5; D is undetermined. CDR3 length equals 13 residues. The V gene's germline CDR1 is SQVTM and CDR2 ANQGSEA. The V gene lost 4 bases and the J gene lost 2 bases, with 11 bases spanning the gap. For the CDR3, the DNA is TGCAGCGTTGGTTCGGGCCGGCAAGAGACCCAGTACTTC. This encodes CSVGSGRQETQYF.

This chain joins TRBV7-2 and TRBJ1-3; D is uncertain. This CDR3 has 15 amino acids. V was cut by 3 bases and J by 4 bases, with 13 bases left in between. Germline CDR1 reads SGHTA; CDR2 reads FQGNSA. CDR3 DNA: TGTGCCAGCAGCTTGAGTCGGGCTCTGGGAAACACCATATATTTT. This encodes CASSLSRALGNTIYF.

This CDR3 is CASSLTPRGNTDTQYF. For the CDR3, the DNA is TGTGCCAGCAGTTTAACCCCCAGAGGGAACACAGATACGCAGTATTTT. The chain has TRBV27 and TRBJ2-3; TRBD2 might be the D (5 bases). CDR3 length: 16 residues. Trimming took off 2 bases at V and 2 bases at J, with 14 bases between the two ends. CDR1 MNHEY and CDR2 SMNVEV come from the germline V gene (reference sequence).

This rearrangement joins TRBV20-1 to TRBJ2-1; perhaps D is TRBD1 or TRBD2 (6 bases each). Trimming took off 3 bases at V and 6 bases at J, with 15 bases between the two ends. Per germline, CDR1 DFQATT and CDR2 SNEGSKA (reference sequence). CDR3 length: 14 amino acids. For the CDR3, the DNA is TGCAGTGCTAGTTCGGGGGCTGGTGGCAATGAGCAGTTCTTC. Protein sequence: CSASSGAGGNEQFF.

In its sample, this clone was seen a few times. The CDR3 DNA is TGTGCCAGCAGTGTAGGCGTCGCCATATATTTT. Encoded protein: CASSVGVAIYF. The chain carries TRBV2 and TRBJ1-3; D not certain. V was trimmed by 4 bases and J by 11 bases, leaving 9 bases between them. CDR1 is SNHLY, CDR2 FYNNEI, per germline. The CDR3 is 11 residues long.

V gene TRBV28 combines with J gene TRBJ1-5; D gene ambiguous. CDR3 length: 14 amino acids. Germline V gene lookup returns CDR1 MDHEN and CDR2 SYDVKM. Trimming stripped 4 bases from V and 1 base from J, with 8 bases between. The CDR3 nucleotides are TGTGCCAGCAGTTCCGGAGGGAGCAATCAGCCCCAGCATTTT. Translated: CASSSGGSNQPQHF.

This clone was recorded a few times. The V call is TRBV2, the J call TRBJ2-7; possibly TRBD1 for D (6 bases). V gave up 6 bases and J gave up 3 bases, with 15 bases separating them. Germline CDR1 and CDR2: SNHLY and FYNNEI. The CDR3 length is 14 residues. CDR3 protein: CASSPSGTHYEQYF. CDR3 nucleotide sequence: TGTGCCAGCAGCCCTTCCGGGACACACTACGAGCAGTACTTC. The variable domain in full, with the rest retrieved from reference TRBV2 and TRBJ2-7, is EPEVTQTPSHQVTQMGQEVILRCVPISNHLYFYWYRQILGQKVEFLVSFYNNEISEKSEIFDDQFSVERPDGSNFTLKIRSTKLEDSAMYFCASSPSGTHYEQYFGPGTRLTVT.

This clone was detected once. The chain employs TRBV6-1 and TRBJ2-7; 10 bases match TRBD2. The J segment lost 6 bases and the V segment lost 2 bases, leaving 13 bases of the junction unmatched. The CDR3 has 17 amino acids. Germline CDR1 MNHNS, CDR2 SASEGT. The DNA for the CDR3 is TGTGCCAGCAGTGAAAGGCTAGCGGGAGAAGGGGGACGCGAGCAGTACTTC. Protein sequence: CASSERLAGEGGREQYF.

The V call is TRBV2, the J call TRBJ2-7; tentatively, D is TRBD1 or TRBD2 (6 bases each). Germline assignment: CDR1 SNHLY and CDR2 FYNNEI. This CDR3 comprises 14 residues. Trimming cost V 6 bases and J 3 bases, with 15 bases left between them. The CDR3 nucleotides read TGTGCCAGCAGGGACGGGGGACATTTCTACGAGCAGTACTTC. This gives the protein CASRDGGHFYEQYF.

A few counts support this clone. V and J are TRBV28 and TRBJ2-3; D call uncertain. V lost 5 bases and J 0 bases, leaving 12 bases between the germline ends. This CDR3 region has 15 residues. Germline-derived CDR1 and CDR2 are MDHEN and SYDVKM. The CDR3 bases are TGTGCCAGCAGTCCCGGGCCCTGGAGCACAGATACGCAGTATTTT. Translated, it gives CASSPGPWSTDTQYF.

The rearrangement uses TRBV5-4 and TRBJ2-5, with D perhaps matching TRBD1 or TRBD2 (5 bases each). From germline, CDR1 is SGHNT and CDR2 YYREEE (reference sequence). Trimming cost V 4 bases and J 3 bases, with 13 bases left between them. The CDR3 loop spans 14 amino acids. DNA for the CDR3: TGTGCCAGCAGCACTGGGACGGTTAAAGAGACCCAGTACTTC. Protein: CASSTGTVKETQYF.

The chain couples TRBV18 to TRBJ1-2; D gene unclear. V lost 3 bases and J lost 4, with 15 bases in between. Germline V CDR1 and CDR2: KGHSH, LQKENI. The CDR3 is 15 amino acids. Here the CDR3 reads CASSPSREGRYGYTF. The DNA of the CDR3 is TGTGCCAGCTCACCGTCGAGGGAGGGTCGCTATGGCTACACCTTC.